This T cell receptor (beta chain) came from a study of T cell responses to AZD1222 COVID-19 vaccine. Study-level findings and limits: It was only after the peak T cell response that any repertoires were sampled. Along spike, vaccine-associated CD4 TCRs were found throughout, with dominance at 160-218 and 743-854. With two AZD1222 doses given, Spike-specific TCR breadth and depth both rose.

Sequenced by immunoSEQ multiplex PCR; TCRdb stores in-frame clones only, minus some. The sample holds 130,000 or so clones, about 90% seen once. On this clone: Its antigen is undetermined.

V was cut by 4 bases and J by 3 bases, with 13 bases left in between. The V gene's germline CDR1 is SGHNT and CDR2 YYREEE (reference sequence). The CDR3 is 14 amino acids. The sequence derives from an adult in good health. The sample consisted of peripheral blood, taken on day 0 of AZD1222 vaccination. V and J are TRBV5-4 and TRBJ1-2; a weak D match, TRBD1 (5 bases). CDR3 region: CASSPGLSHYGYTF. DNA of the CDR3: TGTGCCAGCAGCCCGGGACTGTCCCACTATGGCTACACCTTC. Drawing the rest from reference TRBV5-4 and TRBJ1-2, the complete variable domain is ETGVTQSPTHLIKTRGQQVTLRCSSQSGHNTVSWYQQALGQGPQFIFQYYREEENGRGNFPPRFSGLQFPNYSSELNVNALELDDSALYLCASSPGLSHYGYTFGSGTRLTVV.